Following are 27 T cell receptor beta chains from one sample sequenced in a study of shared T cell receptors in the human thymus. The protocol was immunoSEQ multiplex PCR, while the TCRdb copy is restricted to in-frame clones and leaves out a portion. The sample shows 450,000 to 650,000 clones, 75% to 80% of them seen only once. These data also featured in a second study, about human thymus T cells.

Sequencing was carried out using thymocytes. Receptors originate from a boy less than two years old with a congenital heart defect.

V usage is TRBV27 and J usage is TRBJ2-7; TRBD2 agrees at 7 bases. The germline gives CDR1 MNHEY, CDR2 SMNVEV (reference sequence). J lost 4 bases, V lost 5 bases, and 11 bases had no gene match. This CDR3 spans 15 amino acids. In DNA, the CDR3 is TGTGCCAGCAGTGGGGGAGGGACTCCTTGGTACGAGCAGTACTTC. The encoded protein is CASSGGGTPWYEQYF.

The rearrangement joins TRBV4-3 to TRBJ2-4, with 14 bases fitting TRBD2. CDR3 length equals 16 residues. Germline CDR1 LGHNA, CDR2 YSLEER. J lost 8 bases, V lost 4 bases, and 7 bases had no gene match. CDR3 DNA: TGCGCCAGCAGCCCACGACTAGCGGGAGGGGAGGACATTCAGTACTTC. Its translation: CASSPRLAGGEDIQYF.

The chain uses TRBV19 and TRBJ1-1; D not certain. The CDR3 contains 14 residues. Per the germline V gene, CDR1 is LNHDA and CDR2 is SQIVND (reference sequence). The V end lost 0 bases, the J end lost 1 base, and 6 bases lay between the germline ends. The CDR3 DNA sequence: TGTGCCAGTAGTATAGATCCGCGGAACACTGAAGCTTTCTTT. Translated: CASSIDPRNTEAFF.

This clone has just a few counts. The chain couples TRBV5-4 to TRBJ2-7; 7 positions match TRBD2. V trimming: 6 bases; J trimming: 7 bases; junction bases outside the gene matches: 7. The germline V gene encodes CDR1 SGHNT and CDR2 YYREEE (reference sequence). The CDR3 runs 12 residues. CDR3 DNA sequence: TGTGCCAGCAACCCCATCGGGGGGGAGCAGTACTTC. This encodes CASNPIGGEQYF.

The genes are TRBV25-1 and TRBJ2-2; TRBD1 matches 9 bases. The ends lost 5 bases at V and 6 bases at J; junction bases unmatched: 4. The germline CDR1 and CDR2 sequences are MGHDK and SYGVNS. The CDR3 totals 14 residues. CDR3 in amino acids: CASSPRTGAGELFF. DNA for the CDR3: TGTGCCAGCAGTCCCCGGACAGGGGCCGGGGAGCTGTTTTTT.

V and J are TRBV5-5 and TRBJ2-7; 16 bases map to TRBD2. CDR1 SGHKS and CDR2 YYEKEE come from the germline V gene (reference sequence). Trimming removed 4 bases from V and 2 bases from J; junction bases left unmatched: 9. The CDR3 loop spans 18 amino acids. This chain's CDR3 is CASSPPRGLAGGTYEQYF. The CDR3 coding sequence is TGTGCCAGCAGCCCACCACGGGGACTAGCGGGAGGGACCTACGAGCAGTACTTC.

This clone is a singleton in its sample. J is TRBJ2-5 and V is TRBV28, with TRBD1 matching 7 bases. The J call could be wrong; TRBJ2-7 is a better fit for the DNA end. The germline CDR1 and CDR2 sequences are MDHEN and SYDVKM. The CDR3 length is 16 residues. The CDR3 DNA sequence: TGTGCCAGCAGTTTATTGGGGGCAGGGGGTTTCTACGAGCAGTACTTC. It specifies CASSLLGAGGFYEQYF.

This clone was recorded once. The genes are TRBV9 and TRBJ2-1; D unresolved. Per germline, CDR1 SGDLS and CDR2 YYNGEE. V was clipped by 3 bases and J by 5 bases, with 18 bases between them. The CDR3 is made up of 16 amino acids. The CDR3 sequence: CASSAVAPRVDNEQFF. The CDR3 DNA follows: TGTGCCAGCAGCGCCGTAGCCCCTCGGGTCGACAATGAGCAGTTCTTC.

The V gene is TRBV2, the J gene TRBJ2-7; 7 bases are shared with TRBD2. Losses at the gene ends were 5 bases for V and 7 bases for J; bases not matched to a gene: 23. This CDR3 comprises 18 residues. The germline CDR1 and CDR2 sequences are SNHLY and FYNNEI. CDR3 region: CASSPRPRWREPGREQYF. CDR3 coding DNA: TGTGCCAGCAGTCCAAGGCCGAGATGGCGGGAGCCCGGACGAGAGCAGTACTTC.

The chain is built from TRBV10-2 and TRBJ2-3; 10 bases match TRBD2. Germline values: CDR1 WSHSY, CDR2 SAAADI. Trimming removed 7 bases from V and 0 bases from J; junction bases left unmatched: 13. This CDR3 contains 18 residues. The CDR3 DNA reads as TGCGCCAGCACCCCGGTTCTAGCGGGAGAAATTAGCACAGATACGCAGTATTTT. Residues: CASTPVLAGEISTDTQYF.

This chain joins TRBV29-1 and TRBJ2-7; TRBD2 is a possible D gene (5 bases). The CDR3 is 15 amino acids. Trimming cost V 4 bases and J 0 bases, with 16 bases left between them. Germline V gives CDR1 SQVTM, CDR2 ANQGSEA. The CDR3: CSVAAGAGTSYEQYF. CDR3 nucleotide sequence: TGCAGCGTTGCGGCGGGTGCGGGTACCTCCTACGAGCAGTACTTC.

The CDR3 here is CASSLLRTSGNEQFF. As DNA, the CDR3 is TGTGCCAGCAGCCTGCTCCGGACTAGCGGAAATGAGCAGTTCTTC. The chain couples TRBV7-9 to TRBJ2-1, with 10 bases that match TRBD2. Germline V gene lookup returns CDR1 SEHNR and CDR2 FQNEAQ (reference sequence). With V trimmed by 5 bases and J by 7 bases, 8 bases remained unmatched. CDR3 length: 15 amino acids. Full variable domain (remainder filled in from reference TRBV7-9 and TRBJ2-1): DTGVSQNPRHKITKRGQNVTFRCDPISEHNRLYWYRQTLGQGPEFLTYFQNEAQLEKSRLLSDRFSAERPKGSFSTLEIQRTEQGDSAMYLCASSLLRTSGNEQFFGPGTRLTVL.

This clone has just a few counts. This chain's CDR3 is CASSTRQSSGNTIYF. The CDR3, as DNA: TGTGCCAGCAGCACCCGACAGAGCTCTGGAAACACCATATATTTT. The J gene is TRBJ1-3, the V gene TRBV2; a possible D gene is TRBD1 (5 bases). The CDR3 covers 15 residues. The germline V gene encodes CDR1 SNHLY and CDR2 FYNNEI. V lost 6 bases and J 0 bases, leaving 12 bases between the germline ends.

A remark on this clone: Other DNA sequences within the sample encode an identical CDR3. The chain has TRBV19 and TRBJ2-2; TRBD2 aligns across 7 bases. The germline V gene encodes CDR1 LNHDA and CDR2 SQIVND (reference sequence). CDR3 length: 13 amino acids. The J segment lost 6 bases and the V segment lost 4 bases, leaving 2 bases of the junction unmatched. The CDR3 DNA reads TGTGCCAGTAGTAGCGGGAGAGCCGGGGAGCTGTTTTTT. Its translation: CASSSGRAGELFF.

The J gene is TRBJ2-3, the V gene TRBV9, with 10 positions matching TRBD2. Germline V gene lookup returns CDR1 SGDLS and CDR2 YYNGEE. The ends lost 5 bases at V and 0 bases at J; junction bases unmatched: 0. The CDR3 loop spans 14 amino acids. DNA of the CDR3: TGTGCCAGCAGGACTAGCGGGAGCACAGATACGCAGTATTTT. It translates to CASRTSGSTDTQYF.

The chain couples TRBV15 to TRBJ1-5, with 8 bases matching TRBD1. The CDR3 has 16 residues. CDR1 and CDR2 (germline): LNHNV, YYDKDF (reference sequence). The J segment lost 3 bases and the V segment lost 2 bases, leaving 6 bases of the junction unmatched. The CDR3 region has the DNA TGTGCCACCAGCAGAAGACAGGGGAGGGACAATCAGCCCCAGCATTTT. Protein: CATSRRQGRDNQPQHF.

The V gene is TRBV7-8, the J gene TRBJ2-5, with 16 bases aligning to TRBD2. Trimming took 5 bases from V and 1 from J; bases not matched to a gene: 7. The germline V gene encodes CDR1 SGHVS and CDR2 FQNEAQ. CDR3 length: 18 amino acids. The CDR3 nucleotides are TGTGCCAGCAGCCTATACGGGACTAGCGGGAGGGCCCAAGAGACCCAGTACTTC. Its translation: CASSLYGTSGRAQETQYF.

J is TRBJ2-7 and V is TRBV5-6, with D possibly TRBD2 on 7 matching bases. V was shortened by 2 bases and J by 2 bases, with 14 bases between the two germline ends. The germline gives CDR1 SGHDT, CDR2 YYEEEE. This CDR3 spans 15 amino acids. The CDR3 is CASSLWAGATYEQYF. The CDR3 bases are TGTGCCAGCAGCTTATGGGCGGGGGCTACCTACGAGCAGTACTTC.

The rearrangement links TRBV5-1 to TRBJ1-4; D is unresolved. Germline V gene data show CDR1 as SGHRS and CDR2 as YFSETQ. V lost 1 base, J lost 3 bases, and 13 bases lay in between. The CDR3 length is 16 residues. This CDR3 reads CASSLRPKRANEKLFF. CDR3 in DNA: TGCGCCAGCAGCTTGAGGCCTAAACGGGCTAATGAAAAACTGTTTTTT.

CDR3 region: CASSESRGAENTGELFF. CDR3 sequence (DNA): TGCGCCAGCAGTGAGTCCAGGGGGGCGGAGAACACCGGGGAGCTGTTTTTT. This chain connects TRBV10-1 to TRBJ2-2, with a possible D match to TRBD1 (7 bases). Trimming cost V 0 bases and J 1 base, with 12 bases left between them. The germline gives CDR1 WNHNN, CDR2 SYGVQD (reference sequence). The CDR3 is made up of 17 amino acids.

J is TRBJ2-1 and V is TRBV6-1, with D maybe TRBD2 (6 bases). V was trimmed by 4 bases and J by 9 bases, leaving 13 bases between them. This CDR3 is built from 13 residues. Germline lookup yields CDR1 MNHNS and CDR2 SASEGT. CDR3 coding DNA: TGTGCCAGCAGTGTTGTGAGGCGGGGTGAGCAGTTCTTC. Translation gives CASSVVRRGEQFF.

The table lists this clone with a count of one. V usage is TRBV15 and J usage is TRBJ1-4; D gene unclear. Per the germline V gene, CDR1 is LNHNV and CDR2 is YYDKDF (reference sequence). The germline V and J ends were trimmed by 5 bases and 6 bases, with 16 bases remaining between them. There are 15 residues in the CDR3. The CDR3 region has the DNA TGTGCCACCAGCGGTCAGTCCAGCGGGTATGAAAAACTGTTTTTT. Its translation: CATSGQSSGYEKLFF.

The J gene is TRBJ2-1, the V gene TRBV30; weak D call: TRBD2 (5 bases). From germline, CDR1 is GTSNPN and CDR2 SVGIG (reference sequence). Trimming pared 1 base from V and 2 bases from J, leaving 9 bases between. This CDR3 has 14 residues. The DNA of the CDR3 is TGTGCCTGGAGTGGGCGGGCCCCCTACAATGAGCAGTTCTTC. This codes for CAWSGRAPYNEQFF.

The chain links TRBV25-1 to TRBJ1-1; no reliable D call. V lost 4 bases, J lost 1 base, and 13 bases lay in between. CDR3 length equals 15 residues. Germline lookup yields CDR1 MGHDK and CDR2 SYGVNS. CDR3 sequence: CASSGRRRSNTEAFF. The CDR3 DNA is TGTGCCAGCAGTGGCCGCAGGAGGTCGAACACTGAAGCTTTCTTT.

The rearrangement links TRBV11-2 to TRBJ2-3; 8 nucleotides line up with TRBD1. From germline, CDR1 is SGHAT and CDR2 FQNNGV. V was pared by 6 bases and J by 3 bases, with 5 bases of the junction left unmatched. CDR3 length equals 14 residues. CDR3 sequence (DNA): TGTGCCAGCAGACCCACAGGGGGGACAGATACGCAGTATTTT. Amino acids: CASRPTGGTDTQYF.

V gene TRBV14 combines with J gene TRBJ1-1; unclear D gene. The CDR3 runs 17 residues. Trimming removed 1 base from V and 5 bases from J, with 20 bases in between. Germline CDR1 SGHDN, CDR2 FVKESK. The chain's CDR3 is CASSQAPRVGWSTEAFF. The CDR3 coding sequence is TGTGCCAGCAGCCAAGCTCCCCGGGTGGGTTGGTCTACTGAAGCTTTCTTT.

The chain combines TRBV7-9 with TRBJ2-7, with unresolved D. CDR1 SEHNR and CDR2 FQNEAQ come from the germline V gene (reference sequence). The V and J ends lost 4 bases and 7 bases respectively, with 8 bases between them. The length of the CDR3 is 11 residues. DNA of the CDR3: TGTGCCAGCAGCTCCGACTGGGAGCAGTACTTC. Encoded protein: CASSSDWEQYF.